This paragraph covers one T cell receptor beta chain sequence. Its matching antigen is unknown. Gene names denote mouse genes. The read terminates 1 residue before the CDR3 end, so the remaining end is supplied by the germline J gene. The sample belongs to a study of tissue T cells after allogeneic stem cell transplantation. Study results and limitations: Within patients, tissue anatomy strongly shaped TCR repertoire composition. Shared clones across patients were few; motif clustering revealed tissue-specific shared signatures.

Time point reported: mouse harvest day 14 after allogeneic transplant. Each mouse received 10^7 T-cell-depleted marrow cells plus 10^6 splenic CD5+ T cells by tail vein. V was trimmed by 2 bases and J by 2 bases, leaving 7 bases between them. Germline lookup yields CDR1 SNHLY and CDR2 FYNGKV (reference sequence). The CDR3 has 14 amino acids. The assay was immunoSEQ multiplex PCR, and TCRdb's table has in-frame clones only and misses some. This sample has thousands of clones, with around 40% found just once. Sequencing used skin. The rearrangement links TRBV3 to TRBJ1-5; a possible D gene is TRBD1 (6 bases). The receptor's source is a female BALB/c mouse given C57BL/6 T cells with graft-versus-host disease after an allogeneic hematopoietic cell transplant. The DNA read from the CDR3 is TGTGCCAGCAGCTTACAGGGGTACAACCAGGCTCCGCTT. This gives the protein CASSLQGYNQAPL. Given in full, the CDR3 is CASSLQGYNQAPLF.